This T cell receptor (beta chain) is drawn from a study of OX40 agonist ivuxolimab in advanced cancers. Study background: Hepatocellular carcinoma, melanoma, renal cell or head and neck cancer occurred in dose-escalation patients. Prior therapy, whether anti-PD-1, anti-PD-L1 or anti-CTLA-4, was allowed, and under 50% had some. Study-wide findings and caveats: Researchers did not establish what antigens the expanded peripheral T cells target.

This CDR3 is built from 16 residues. Trimming took 4 bases from V and 0 from J; bases not matched to a gene: 6. In germline, CDR1 is MDHEN, CDR2 SYDVKM. Some clones are missing from TCRdb's copy, which holds only in-frame ones; the method was immunoSEQ multiplex PCR. This sample carries approximately 40,000 clones, roughly 80% of them seen once, and the ten largest clones take less than 11%. With respect to this clone: No antigen is known for it.

The source material was CD4+ or CD8+ T cells sorted from blood, sampled in a trial of the OX40 agonist ivuxolimab. This sequence originates from an adult with an advanced solid tumor such as melanoma, head and neck, liver or kidney cancer. This rearrangement joins TRBV28 to TRBJ1-3; TRBD1 agrees at 7 bases. The DNA of the CDR3 is TGTGCCAGCAGTTCAGCCGACAGGGCCTCTGGAAACACCATATATTTT. This gives the protein CASSSADRASGNTIYF.